The clone carrying this T cell receptor (beta chain) occurred many times. Its specificity is not known. The library was built from approximately 400 ng RNA with molecular barcoded adaptors for alpha/delta and beta/gamma chains. MiXCR was run by TCRdb on the reads, yielding one entry per CDR3 protein. This sample has more than 35,000 distinct CDR3 sequences; 10% to 15% occur once, and the top ten carry 30% to 45%. The sample originates from a study of read filtering for tumor transcriptome and immune sequencing. On the study more broadly: After DNase treatment, RNA was made into whole-transcriptome libraries. TCR-mapped reads were about 4 to 11 million with IR-seq versus roughly 75 to 1,400 with RNA-seq.

Germline V lookup: CDR1 MNHEY, CDR2 SVGEGT. CDR3 length equals 14 residues. Trimming removed 7 bases from V and 4 bases from J, with 16 bases in between. Study-level findings and limits: Single-read clonotypes: 80% to 90% of IR-seq clonotypes (around 3.6% of reads), 60% to 75% of RNA-seq clonotypes (roughly 49% of reads).

The sequence was obtained from a donor aged 40 or older with multiple myeloma. The sample comprised a population of CD138-negative cells sorted from bone marrow. V and J are TRBV6-2 or TRBV6-3 and TRBJ2-5; tentative D call: TRBD2 (6 bases). CDR3 loop: CASTAAGRGETQYF. As DNA, the CDR3 is TGTGCCAGCACCGCAGCGGGCCGGGGAGAGACCCAGTACTTC.